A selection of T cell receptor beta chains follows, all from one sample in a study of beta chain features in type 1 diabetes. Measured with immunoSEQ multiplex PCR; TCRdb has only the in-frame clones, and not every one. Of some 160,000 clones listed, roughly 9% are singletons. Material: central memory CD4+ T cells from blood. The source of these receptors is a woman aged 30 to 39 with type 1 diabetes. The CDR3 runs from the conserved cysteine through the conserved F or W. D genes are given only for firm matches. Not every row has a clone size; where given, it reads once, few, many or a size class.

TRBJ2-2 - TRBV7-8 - CASSRRQAYTGELFF TGTGCCAGCAGCCGCAGACAGGCGTACACCGGGGAGCTGTTTTTT
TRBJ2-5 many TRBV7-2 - CASSNYLQTNRQTQYF TGTGCCAGCAGCAATTACCTCCAAACGAACAGGCAGACCCAGTACTTC
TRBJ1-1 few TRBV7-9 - CASSYSGLKNTEAFF TGTGCCAGCAGCTACTCGGGATTAAAGAACACTGAAGCTTTCTTT
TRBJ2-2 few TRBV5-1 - CASSLVPTSAGELFF TGCGCCAGCAGCTTGGTTCCGACTAGTGCCGGGGAGCTGTTTTTT
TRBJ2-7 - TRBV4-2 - CASSQVGDITYEQYF TGTGCCAGCAGCCAAGTAGGGGACATTACCTACGAGCAGTACTTC
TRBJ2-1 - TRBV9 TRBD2 CASSAGLAGAKYNEQFF TGTGCCAGCAGCGCGGGACTAGCGGGGGCAAAGTACAATGAGCAGTTCTTC
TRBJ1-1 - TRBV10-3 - CAISERLGGLTEAFF TGTGCCATCAGTGAGCGTCTGGGGGGGCTTACTGAAGCTTTCTTT
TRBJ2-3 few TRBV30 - CAWSVLDTQYF TGTGCCTGGAGTGTACTGGATACGCAGTATTTT
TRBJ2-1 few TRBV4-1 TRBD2 CASSQDEAGGSYNEQFF TGCGCCAGCAGCCAAGATGAAGCGGGAGGATCCTACAATGAGCAGTTCTTC
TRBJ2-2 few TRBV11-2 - CASTKSGVGELFF TGTGCCAGCACCAAGTCAGGGGTCGGGGAGCTGTTTTTT
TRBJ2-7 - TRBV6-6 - CASSYSSEEQYF TGTGCCAGCAGTTACTCTTCGGAGGAGCAGTACTTC
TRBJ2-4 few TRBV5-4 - CASSLGGADIQYF TGTGCCAGCAGCTTGGGAGGAGCCGACATTCAGTACTTC
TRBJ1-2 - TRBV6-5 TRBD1 CASSDRGPDYGYTF TGTGCCAGCAGTGACAGGGGTCCCGACTATGGCTACACCTTC
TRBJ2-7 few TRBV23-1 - CASSTNSYEQYF TGCGCCAGCAGCACGAACTCCTACGAGCAGTACTTC
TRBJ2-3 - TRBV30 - CAWLRETDTQYF TGTGCCTGGTTAAGGGAGACAGATACGCAGTATTTT
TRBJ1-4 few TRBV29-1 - CSVRSTNEKLFF TGCAGCGTCAGATCAACTAATGAAAAACTGTTTTTT
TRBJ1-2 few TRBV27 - CASSLHGQWGYTF TGTGCCAGCAGCCTCCACGGACAGTGGGGCTACACCTTC
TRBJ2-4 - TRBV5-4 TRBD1 CASSSSQGSGIQYF TGTGCCAGCAGCTCGTCACAGGGGAGCGGCATTCAGTACTTC
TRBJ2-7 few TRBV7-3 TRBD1 CASSTWDRGEQYF TGTGCCAGCAGCACCTGGGACAGGGGCGAGCAGTACTTC
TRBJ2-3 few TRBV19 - CASSVSDNTDTQYF TGTGCCAGTAGTGTCTCGGACAACACAGATACGCAGTATTTT
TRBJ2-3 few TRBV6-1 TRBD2 CASSSQREATDTQYF TGTGCCAGCAGTAGCCAGCGGGAGGCCACAGATACGCAGTATTTT
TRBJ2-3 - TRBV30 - CACTTSTDTQYF TGTGCCTGCACGACTAGCACAGATACGCAGTATTTT
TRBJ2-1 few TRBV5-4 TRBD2 CASSYGGLAGGPDEQFF TGTGCCAGCAGCTACGGGGGACTAGCGGGAGGGCCAGATGAGCAGTTCTTC
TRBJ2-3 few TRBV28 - CASRLTSTDTQYF TGTGCCAGCCGACTGACTAGCACAGATACGCAGTATTTT
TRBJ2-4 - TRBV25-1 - CASSEYVQGDIQYF TGTGCCAGCAGTGAATATGTCCAAGGGGACATTCAGTACTTC
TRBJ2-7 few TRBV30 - CAWSVTPRQRSSYEQYF TGTGCCTGGAGCGTAACCCCCCGACAGAGAAGCTCCTACGAGCAGTACTTC
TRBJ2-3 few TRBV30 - CAWSVSPGEDTQYF TGTGCCTGGAGTGTGTCGCCCGGGGAGGATACGCAGTATTTT
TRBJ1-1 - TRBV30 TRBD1 CAWSQITPWAGGAFF TGTGCCTGGAGTCAAATTACCCCCTGGGCAGGGGGCGCTTTCTTT
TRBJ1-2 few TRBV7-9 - CASSLDEGPSGYTF TGTGCCAGCAGCTTAGATGAAGGCCCTAGTGGCTACACCTTC
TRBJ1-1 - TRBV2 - CASSGQNTEAFF TGTGCCAGCAGTGGTCAGAACACTGAAGCTTTCTTT
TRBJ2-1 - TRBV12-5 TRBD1 CASGLAISGTGKEQFF TGTGCTAGTGGTTTGGCCATCTCCGGGACAGGGAAGGAGCAGTTCTTC
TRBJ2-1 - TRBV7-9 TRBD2 CASSPRLAGGGHEQFF TGTGCCAGCAGCCCGCGACTAGCGGGAGGGGGCCATGAGCAGTTCTTC
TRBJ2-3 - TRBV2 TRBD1 CAIATGTGTDTQYF TGTGCCATCGCCACCGGGACAGGCACAGATACGCAGTATTTT
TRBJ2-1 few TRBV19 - CASSIGDNEQFF TGTGCCAGTAGTATAGGAGACAATGAGCAGTTCTTC
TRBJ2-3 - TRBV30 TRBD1 CAWSEGTGGRSDTQYF TGTGCCTGGAGTGAGGGGACAGGGGGCAGGTCAGATACGCAGTATTTT
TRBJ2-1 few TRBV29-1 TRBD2 CSVRLARKYNEQFF TGCAGCGTTCGACTAGCGAGAAAGTACAATGAGCAGTTCTTC
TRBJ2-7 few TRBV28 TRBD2 CASRPSGSSYEQYF TGTGCCAGCAGACCTAGCGGGAGTTCCTACGAGCAGTACTTC
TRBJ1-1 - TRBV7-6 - CASARQEAFF TGTGCCAGCGCACGCCAGGAAGCTTTCTTT
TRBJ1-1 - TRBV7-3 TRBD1 CASSLNTGGTEAFF TGTGCCAGCAGCTTAAACACAGGGGGCACTGAAGCTTTCTTT
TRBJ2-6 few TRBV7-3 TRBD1 CASSRDRDASGANVLTF TGTGCCAGCAGCAGGGACAGGGACGCCTCTGGGGCCAACGTCCTGACTTTC
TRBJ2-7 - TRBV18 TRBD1 CASSDRGQIYEQYF TGTGCCAGCTCGGACAGGGGGCAAATTTACGAGCAGTACTTC
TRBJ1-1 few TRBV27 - CASIGHMNTEAFF TGTGCCAGCATCGGACACATGAACACTGAAGCTTTCTTT
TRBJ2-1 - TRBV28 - CASSLLGRGYNEQFF TGTGCCAGCAGTTTATTAGGCAGGGGATACAATGAGCAGTTCTTC
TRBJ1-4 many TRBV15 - CATSMGNDEKLFF TGTGCCACCAGCATGGGCAACGATGAAAAACTGTTTTTT
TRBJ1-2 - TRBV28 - CASSLADLNYGYTF TGTGCCAGCAGTTTAGCGGATCTGAACTATGGCTACACCTTC
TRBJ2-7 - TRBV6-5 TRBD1 CASTSGTGRYEQYF TGTGCCAGCACCTCCGGGACAGGGCGGTACGAGCAGTACTTC
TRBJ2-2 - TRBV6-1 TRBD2 CASSEGTSGTYTGELFF TGTGCCAGCAGTGAAGGGACTAGCGGGACGTACACCGGGGAGCTGTTTTTT
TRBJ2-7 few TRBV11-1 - CASSYPGAYEQYF TGTGCCAGCAGCTATCCGGGGGCCTACGAGCAGTACTTC
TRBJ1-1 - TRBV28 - CASSSVQGISTEAFF TGTGCCAGCAGTTCCGTACAGGGTATATCCACTGAAGCTTTCTTT
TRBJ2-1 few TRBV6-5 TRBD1 CASSRQGGHLNEQFF TGTGCCAGCAGTCGACAGGGGGGGCACTTGAATGAGCAGTTCTTC
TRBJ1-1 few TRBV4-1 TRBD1 CASSQRGQGRAGAFF TGCGCCAGCAGCCAACGTGGACAGGGAAGGGCTGGAGCTTTCTTT
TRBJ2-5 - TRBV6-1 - CALVGGDQETQYF TGTGCCCTTGTTGGAGGCGACCAAGAGACCCAGTACTTC
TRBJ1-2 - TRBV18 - CASSPVAGDGYTF TGTGCCAGCTCACCAGTGGCGGGGGATGGCTACACCTTC
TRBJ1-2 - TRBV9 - CASSASLREGYTF TGTGCCAGCAGCGCCTCCCTCAGGGAAGGCTACACCTTC
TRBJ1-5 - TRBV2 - CASSEISGNQPQHF TGTGCCAGCAGTGAAATTTCAGGGAATCAGCCCCAGCATTTT
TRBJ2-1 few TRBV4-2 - CASSFGGSAGNEQFF TGTGCCAGCAGCTTCGGAGGGTCAGCTGGGAATGAGCAGTTCTTC
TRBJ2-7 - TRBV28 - CASSYSRTSSYEQYF TGTGCCAGCAGTTACTCTAGAACGAGCTCCTACGAGCAGTACTTC
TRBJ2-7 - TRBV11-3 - CASSKPQWQGLNEQYF TGTGCCAGCAGCAAACCCCAGTGGCAGGGTCTCAACGAGCAGTACTTC
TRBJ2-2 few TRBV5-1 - CASSSLSYGTGELFF TGCGCCAGCAGCTCCCTAAGCTACGGCACCGGGGAGCTGTTTTTT
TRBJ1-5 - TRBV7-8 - CASSFRGRSQHF TGTGCCAGCAGCTTTCGGGGTCGGTCCCAGCATTTT